The sample holds a few counts of the clone carrying this TCR beta chain. Its specificity is not known. The sample comes from a study of cytotoxic CD8 clonotypes in ibrutinib-treated CLL. Study-wide background: Partial responses numbered some 25 and complete responses 2; after a median approximately 70 months, about 14 stayed remitted and roughly twelve progressed.

Study-level results: At progression, clonality fell back toward baseline after rising at ibrutinib response.

Library input was about 2 micrograms of DNA from cryopreserved PBMCs. The repertoire was sequenced with immunoSEQ multiplex PCR; TCRdb's copy has only in-frame clones and lacks some. The sample includes some 200,000 clones, 70% seen only once; the top ten take around 5.9%. The sequenced sample was PBMCs, obtained after 12 months of ibrutinib treatment. This clonotype was obtained from a human donor with chronic lymphocytic leukemia.

CDR3 sequence (DNA): TGTGCCAGTAGTTGGGGGGCCATCTATGGCTACACCTTC. Translation gives CASSWGAIYGYTF. This rearrangement joins TRBV19 to TRBJ1-2; D possibly corresponds to TRBD1 (6 bases). The germline gives CDR1 LNHDA, CDR2 SQIVND (reference sequence). This CDR3 is 13 amino acids long. The ends were cut back, 5 bases at V and 4 bases at J, with 11 bases in the middle.